This T cell receptor (beta chain) came from a study of shared clonotypes between healthy human individuals. Germline CDR1 is SGHDT and CDR2 is YYEEEE. The CDR3 totals 17 residues. V was clipped by 0 bases and J by 1 base; unmatched bases: 6. Each subset's genomic DNA was shared equally among a number of immunoSEQ plates. As handled by the study authors: There were no quality scores in the junction-only immunoSEQ sequences, so filtering differed. TCRdb keeps only in-frame clones here, not all; method: immunoSEQ multiplex PCR. V and J calls and clone size are copied from that table; D and trimming were computed from the DNA. The sample includes 2 million or so clones, about 94% of them seen just once. CD45RO negativity and positive selection for CCR7 defined naive CD8 cells, a population that excluded terminally differentiated effector memory CD45RA+ cells. The donor population consisted of healthy HIV-negative adults with no recent acute infections or vaccinations.

The chain uses TRBV5-6 and TRBJ2-5, with 10 bases fitting TRBD2. Sequencing input: naive CD8+ T cells sorted from blood. This TCR was sampled from a man aged 18 to 29 in good health. CDR3 residues: CASSLEGSGGSQETQYF. DNA for the CDR3: TGTGCCAGCAGCTTGGAGGGTAGCGGGGGGTCCCAAGAGACCCAGTACTTC. The full variable domain, with the rest looked up from reference TRBV5-6 and TRBJ2-5, is DAGVTQSPTHLIKTRGQQVTLRCSPKSGHDTVSWYQQALGQGPQFIFQYYEEEERQRGNFPDRFSGHQFPNYSSELNVNALLLGDSALYLCASSLEGSGGSQETQYFGPGTRLLVL.